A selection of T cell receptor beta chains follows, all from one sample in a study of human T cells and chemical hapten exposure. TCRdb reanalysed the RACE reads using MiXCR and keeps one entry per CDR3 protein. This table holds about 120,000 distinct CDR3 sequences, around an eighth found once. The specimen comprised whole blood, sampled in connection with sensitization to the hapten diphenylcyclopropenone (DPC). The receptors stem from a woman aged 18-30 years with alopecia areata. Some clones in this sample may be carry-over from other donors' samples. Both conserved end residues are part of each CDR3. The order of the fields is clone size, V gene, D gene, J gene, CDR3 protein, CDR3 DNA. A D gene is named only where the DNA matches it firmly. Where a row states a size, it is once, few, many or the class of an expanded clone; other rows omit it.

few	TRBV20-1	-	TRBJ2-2	CSAKQGPGELFF	TGCAGTGCTAAGCAGGGTCCCGGGGAGCTGTTTTTT
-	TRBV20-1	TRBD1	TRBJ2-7	CSARDPGQGRYYEQYF	TGCAGTGCTAGAGACCCGGGACAGGGGCGATACTACGAGCAGTACTTC
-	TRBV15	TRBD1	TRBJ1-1	CATEGQLNTEAFF	TGTGCCACCGAGGGACAGTTGAACACTGAAGCTTTCTTT
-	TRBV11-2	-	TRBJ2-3	CASNVSPLWDTQYF	TGTGCCAGCAACGTCTCCCCACTTTGGGATACGCAGTATTTT
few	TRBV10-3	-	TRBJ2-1	CAISDPRGRYRDNEQFF	TGTGCCATCAGTGATCCACGCGGTCGGTACAGAGACAATGAGCAGTTCTTC
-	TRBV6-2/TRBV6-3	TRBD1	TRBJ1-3	CASGRQGRNTIYF	TGTGCCAGCGGACGACAGGGGAGAAACACCATATATTTT
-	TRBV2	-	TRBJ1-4	CASRKDILGKLFF	TGTGCCAGCAGAAAAGACATTCTTGGGAAACTGTTTTTT
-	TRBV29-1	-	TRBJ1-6	CSVGDNSPLHF	TGCAGCGTTGGGGATAATTCACCCCTCCACTTT
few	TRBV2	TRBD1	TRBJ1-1	CASTGGQGARFTTEAFF	TGTGCCAGCACTGGGGGACAGGGGGCGCGTTTCACCACTGAAGCTTTCTTT
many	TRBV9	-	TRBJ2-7	CASSVVPDPYEQYF	TGTGCCAGCAGCGTAGTGCCAGATCCCTACGAGCAGTACTTC
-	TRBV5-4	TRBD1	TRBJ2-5	CASSLGTGAPRQETQYF	TGTGCCAGCAGCTTGGGGACAGGGGCCCCTCGACAAGAGACCCAGTACTTC
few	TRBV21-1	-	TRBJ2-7	CASSKGAASRPEQYF	TGTGCCAGCAGCAAAGGGGCAGCTAGCCGACCCGAGCAGTACTTC
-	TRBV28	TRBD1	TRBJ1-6	CASSLTGQPPLHF	TGTGCCAGCAGTTTAACGGGACAGCCACCCCTCCACTTT
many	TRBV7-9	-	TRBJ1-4	CASSELGGQDEKLFF	TGTGCCAGCAGTGAACTGGGGGGGCAGGATGAAAAACTGTTTTTT
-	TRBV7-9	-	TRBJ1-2	CASSLVGTPTNYGYTF	TGTGCCAGCAGCTTAGTTGGGACACCTACTAACTATGGCTACACCTTC
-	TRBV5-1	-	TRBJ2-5	CASSGQETQYF	TGCGCCAGCAGCGGGCAAGAGACCCAGTACTTC
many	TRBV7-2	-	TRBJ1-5	CASSYGTALPQHF	TGTGCCAGCAGCTACGGGACCGCGCTGCCCCAGCATTTT
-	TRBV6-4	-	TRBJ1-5	CASSEFWGINQPQHF	TGTGCCAGCAGTGAATTTTGGGGTATCAATCAGCCCCAGCATTTT
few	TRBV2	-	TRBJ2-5	CASSERVWGKYQETQYF	TGTGCCAGCAGTGAAAGGGTGTGGGGAAAGTACCAAGAGACCCAGTACTTC
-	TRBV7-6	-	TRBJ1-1	CASSSEVFMNTEAFF	TGTGCCAGCAGCTCAGAGGTATTCATGAACACTGAAGCTTTCTTT
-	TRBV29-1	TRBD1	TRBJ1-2	CSVDPRQGARGYTF	TGCAGCGTTGACCCCCGACAGGGGGCTAGGGGCTACACCTTC
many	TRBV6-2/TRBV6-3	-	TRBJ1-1	CASSYEGYTEAFF	TGTGCCAGCAGTTACGAGGGGTACACTGAAGCTTTCTTT
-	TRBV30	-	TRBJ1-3	CAWSNSAGNTIYF	TGTGCCTGGAGTAACAGCGCTGGAAACACCATATATTTT
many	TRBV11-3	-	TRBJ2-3	CASSFLFTDTQYF	TGTGCCAGCAGCTTTCTGTTCACAGATACGCAGTATTTT
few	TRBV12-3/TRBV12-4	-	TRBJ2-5	CASSLAGAETQYF	TGTGCCAGCAGTTTAGCAGGGGCGGAGACCCAGTACTTC
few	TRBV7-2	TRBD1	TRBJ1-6	CATLSGTGESPLHF	TGTGCCACCCTCTCCGGGACAGGGGAATCACCCCTCCACTTT
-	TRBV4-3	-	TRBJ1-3	CASSQDWADSGNTIYF	TGCGCCAGCAGCCAAGACTGGGCGGACTCTGGAAACACCATATATTTT
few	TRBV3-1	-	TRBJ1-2	CASSRSTVIYGYTF	TGTGCCAGCAGCCGATCGACAGTGATATATGGCTACACCTTC
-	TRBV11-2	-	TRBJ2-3	CASSLDHREDSTDTQYF	TGTGCCAGCAGCTTAGATCATCGAGAGGATAGCACAGATACGCAGTATTTT
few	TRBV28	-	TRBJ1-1	CASSPPDGGKAFF	TGTGCCAGCAGTCCACCGGACGGGGGAAAAGCTTTCTTT
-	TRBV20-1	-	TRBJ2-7	CSARDRWDSYEQYF	TGCAGTGCTAGAGATCGGTGGGACTCCTACGAGCAGTACTTC
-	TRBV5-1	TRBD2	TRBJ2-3	CANPGGRTDTQYF	TGCGCCAACCCGGGGGGGCGCACAGATACGCAGTATTTT
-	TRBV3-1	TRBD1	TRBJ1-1	CASSRSGGTEAFF	TGTGCCAGCAGCCGGTCAGGGGGCACTGAAGCTTTCTTT
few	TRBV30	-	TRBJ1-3	CAWSLPGHSEYDSGNTIYF	TGTGCCTGGTCCCTTCCGGGACACTCGGAATACGACTCTGGAAACACCATATATTTT
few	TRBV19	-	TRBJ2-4	CASSPIQLSISDIQYF	TGTGCCAGTAGTCCCATTCAGTTGAGCATTTCGGACATTCAGTACTTC
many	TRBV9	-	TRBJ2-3	CASSVDLGAGADTQYF	TGTGCCAGCAGCGTAGATTTAGGGGCGGGCGCAGATACGCAGTATTTT
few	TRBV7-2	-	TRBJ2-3	CASSLVLWGRDTQYF	TGTGCCAGCAGCTTAGTCCTTTGGGGGCGGGATACGCAGTATTTT
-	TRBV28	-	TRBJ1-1	CASSMGPMGANTEAFF	TGTGCCAGCAGCATGGGCCCGATGGGGGCGAACACTGAAGCTTTCTTT
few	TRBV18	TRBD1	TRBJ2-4	CASSPPGQGRNIQYF	TGTGCCAGCTCACCTCCGGGACAGGGGCGAAACATTCAGTACTTC
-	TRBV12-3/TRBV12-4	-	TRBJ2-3	CASLGLAYTDTQYF	TGTGCCAGCCTGGGCCTAGCGTACACAGATACGCAGTATTTT
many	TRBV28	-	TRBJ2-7	CASSQGGTVYEQYF	TGTGCCAGCAGTCAGGGGGGAACGGTTTACGAGCAGTACTTC
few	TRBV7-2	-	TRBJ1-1	CASRSQENTEAFF	TGTGCCAGCAGATCCCAAGAGAACACTGAAGCTTTCTTT